This T cell receptor (beta chain) appears in the sequencing data of a study of beta chain features in type 1 diabetes. Regarding the study as a whole: A moderate, significant TCRB CDR3 shortening appeared in type 1 diabetes across four CD4+ subsets. The study found that naive, central memory and Treg TCRB repertoires appeared more similar in patients than in healthy donors.

The authors reverse transcribed all of the isolated RNA, so sequencing captured expressed TCRB transcripts. TCRdb's copy holds only in-frame clones and misses some; the assay was immunoSEQ multiplex PCR. The sample carries more than 120,000 clones, 10% to 15% recorded once. Germline V gene data show CDR1 as GTSNPN and CDR2 as SVGIG (reference sequence). The CDR3 consists of 13 residues. V was shortened by 1 base and J by 5 bases, with 10 bases between the two germline ends. This clone was detected many times. Its antigen is still unknown. CD45RO/CCR7/CD25/CD127/CD95/CD27 staining was used to isolate CD4+ naive, central memory, regulatory and stem cell-like memory cells by sorting.

V gene TRBV30 combines with J gene TRBJ2-3; TRBD1 is a possible D gene (5 bases). The receptor was isolated from a man younger than 35 with type 1 diabetes. Sequencing used central memory CD4+ T cells from blood. CDR3 amino acids: CAWSGGQGDTQYF. The CDR3, as DNA: TGTGCCTGGAGTGGGGGCCAGGGAGATACGCAGTATTTT. Full variable domain (missing parts from reference TRBV30 and TRBJ2-3): SQTIHQWPATLVQPVGSPLSLECTVEGTSNPNLYWYRQAAGRGLQLLFYSVGIGQISSEVPQNLSASRPQDRQFILSSKKLLLSDSGFYLCAWSGGQGDTQYFGPGTRLTVL.